These 9 T cell receptor beta chains share one sample of origin, sequenced in a study of cytomegalovirus exposure and HLA in healthy donors. Generated by immunoSEQ multiplex PCR, the TCRdb table keeps only in-frame clones and is missing some. The sample shows 250,000 to 350,000 clones, roughly 88% of them seen only once. Sequencing was done on a sample of PBMCs. These receptor sequences come from a man aged 25-40 years in good health and CMV-seronegative.

The genes are TRBV12-5 and TRBJ2-5; no firm D call. Germline V gene sequence: CDR1 LGHNT, CDR2 FRNRAP. CDR3 length: 15 residues. Trimming stripped 6 bases from V and 1 base from J, with 15 bases between. Here the CDR3 reads CASGPDTSTQETQYF. DNA for the CDR3: TGTGCTAGTGGCCCAGACACCTCCACCCAAGAGACCCAGTACTTC.

The chain uses TRBV5-1 and TRBJ2-1; 8 positions agree with TRBD2. CDR1 is SGHRS and CDR2 is YFSETQ in the germline V gene. V lost 4 bases, J lost 0 bases, and 3 bases stayed unmatched. This CDR3 is built from 15 residues. The CDR3 region is CASSQSGSSYNEQFF. CDR3 in DNA: TGCGCCAGCAGCCAGAGCGGGAGCTCCTACAATGAGCAGTTCTTC.

The chain joins TRBV11-2 to TRBJ2-5, with D possibly matching TRBD2 (6 bases). CDR1 and CDR2 from the germline V gene are SGHAT and FQNNGV. Trimming removed 5 bases at V and 5 bases at J, with 18 bases between. This CDR3 is 15 amino acids long. CDR3 amino acids: CASSKETRAVETQYF. CDR3 nucleotides: TGTGCCAGCAGCAAGGAGACTAGGGCCGTCGAGACCCAGTACTTC.

The V call is TRBV5-6, the J call TRBJ2-7; TRBD1 might be the D (5 bases). The ends were cut back, 0 bases at V and 4 bases at J, with 14 bases in the middle. The CDR3 is made up of 15 amino acids. From germline, CDR1 is SGHDT and CDR2 YYEEEE. This CDR3 reads CASSLETKGIYEQYF. The CDR3 DNA reads TGTGCCAGCAGCTTGGAAACCAAGGGGATTTACGAGCAGTACTTC.

The chain uses TRBV4-1 and TRBJ2-5; TRBD2 might be the D (6 bases). The CDR3 is 15 amino acids. Looked up from germline, CDR1 is MGHRA and CDR2 is YSYEKL. V lost 1 base to trimming and J lost 5 bases, with 14 bases between them. The CDR3 DNA reads as TGCGCCAGCAGCCAAGGAAGCGGGCAAAGGGAGACCCAGTACTTC. It codes for CASSQGSGQRETQYF.

J is TRBJ1-1 and V is TRBV6-5; no firm D call. The germline V gene has CDR1 MNHEY and CDR2 SVGAGI. V lost 7 bases, J lost 8 bases, and 11 bases lay in between. This CDR3 comprises 11 residues. CDR3 coding DNA: TGTGCCAGCAAAGGCGGGGTGGAAGCTTTCTTT. It is translated as CASKGGVEAFF.

The chain links TRBV29-1 to TRBJ2-3; 8 nucleotides line up with TRBD1. The J segment lost 5 bases and the V segment lost 0 bases, leaving 7 bases of the junction unmatched. Germline assignment: CDR1 SQVTM and CDR2 ANQGSEA. The CDR3 loop spans 15 amino acids. This chain's CDR3 is CSVEEGQGAKDTQYF. The CDR3 bases are TGCAGCGTTGAAGAGGGGCAGGGGGCGAAAGATACGCAGTATTTT.

The chain uses TRBV2 and TRBJ1-3; no definite D call. Germline CDR1 reads SNHLY; CDR2 reads FYNNEI. Trimming removed 3 bases at V and 0 bases at J, with 6 bases between. The CDR3 loop spans 14 amino acids. CDR3 in DNA: TGTGCCAGCAGTGACAGGTTCTCTGGAAACACCATATATTTT. Protein sequence: CASSDRFSGNTIYF.

The chain is built from TRBV11-2 and TRBJ2-7; 9 bases line up with TRBD2. Trimming took 5 bases from V and 3 from J; bases not matched to a gene: 5. CDR1 and CDR2 from the germline V gene are SGHAT and FQNNGV. CDR3 size: 14 residues. The CDR3 region is CASSATSGFYEQYF. The DNA for the CDR3 is TGTGCCAGCAGCGCCACTAGCGGGTTCTACGAGCAGTACTTC.